This T cell receptor beta chain was recorded in a study of beta chain features in type 1 diabetes. Study outcomes and limitations: Type 1 diabetes patients showed a moderate but significant shortening of TCRB CDR3s in all four CD4+ subsets. Patients' naive, central memory and regulatory TCRB repertoires appeared more alike than those of healthy donors.

In its sample, this clone was seen a few times. Its antigen is unknown. This CDR3 is 15 amino acids long. The germline V gene encodes CDR1 LNHDA and CDR2 SQIVND (reference sequence). With 4 bases removed from V and 4 bases from J, the gap between germline ends came to 17 bases. Isolated RNA was reverse transcribed in full, so expressed TCRB transcripts were sequenced. Libraries were prepared by immunoSEQ multiplex PCR; TCRdb keeps only in-frame clonotypes and omits some of them. The sample lists approximately 170,000 clones, more than 60% seen once, with about 0.1% in the top ten. Averaging around 110 mL, one heparinised blood draw was given by each donor.

This chain uses TRBV19 with TRBJ2-7; TRBD1 might be the D (7 bases). The TCR comes from a man aged 30 to 45 with type 1 diabetes. Sequencing was done on a sample of naive CD4+ T cells from blood. The DNA for the CDR3 is TGTGCCAGTAGTAGCGGGGCGACAGGGCGGTACGAGCAGTACTTC. This sequence encodes CASSSGATGRYEQYF. Supplemented by reference TRBV19 and TRBJ2-7, the full variable domain reads DGGITQSPKYLFRKEGQNVTLSCEQNLNHDAMYWYRQDPGQGLRLIYYSQIVNDFQKGDIAEGYSVSREKKESFPLTVTSAQKNPTAFYLCASSSGATGRYEQYFGPGTRLTVT.